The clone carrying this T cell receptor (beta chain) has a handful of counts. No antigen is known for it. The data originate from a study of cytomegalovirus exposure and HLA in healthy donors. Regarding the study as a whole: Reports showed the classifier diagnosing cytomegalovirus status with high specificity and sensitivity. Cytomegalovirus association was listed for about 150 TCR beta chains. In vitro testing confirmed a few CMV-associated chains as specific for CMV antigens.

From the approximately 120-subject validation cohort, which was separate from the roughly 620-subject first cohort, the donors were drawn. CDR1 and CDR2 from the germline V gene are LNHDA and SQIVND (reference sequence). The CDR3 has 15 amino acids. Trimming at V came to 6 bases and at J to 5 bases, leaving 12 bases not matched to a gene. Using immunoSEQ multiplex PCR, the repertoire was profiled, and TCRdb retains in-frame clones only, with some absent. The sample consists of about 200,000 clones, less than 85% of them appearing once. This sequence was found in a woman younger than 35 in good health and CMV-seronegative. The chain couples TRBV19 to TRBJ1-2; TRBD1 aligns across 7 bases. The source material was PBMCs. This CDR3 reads CASSRTLDRAYGYTF. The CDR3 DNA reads TGTGCCAGTAGCCGAACCCTCGACAGGGCGTATGGCTACACCTTC.